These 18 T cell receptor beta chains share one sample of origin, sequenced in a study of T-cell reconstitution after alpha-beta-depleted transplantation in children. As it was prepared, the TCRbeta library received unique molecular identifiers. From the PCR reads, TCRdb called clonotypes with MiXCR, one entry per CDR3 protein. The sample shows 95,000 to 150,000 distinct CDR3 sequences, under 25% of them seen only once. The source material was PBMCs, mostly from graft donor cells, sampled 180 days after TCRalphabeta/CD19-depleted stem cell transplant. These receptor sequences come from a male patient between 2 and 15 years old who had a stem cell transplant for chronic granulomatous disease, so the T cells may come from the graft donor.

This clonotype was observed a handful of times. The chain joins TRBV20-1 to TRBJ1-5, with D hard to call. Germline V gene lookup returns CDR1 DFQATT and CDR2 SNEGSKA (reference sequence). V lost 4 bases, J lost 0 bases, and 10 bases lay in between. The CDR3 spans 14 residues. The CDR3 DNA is TGCAGTGCTACGACAAGTACTAGCAATCAGCCCCAGCATTTT. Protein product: CSATTSTSNQPQHF.

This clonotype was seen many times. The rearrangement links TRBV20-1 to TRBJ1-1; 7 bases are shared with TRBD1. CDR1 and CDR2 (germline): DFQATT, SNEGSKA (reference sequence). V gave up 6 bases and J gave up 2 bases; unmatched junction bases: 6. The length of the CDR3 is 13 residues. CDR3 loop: CSALRGGNTEAFF. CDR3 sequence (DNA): TGCAGTGCGCTGCGAGGGGGCAACACTGAAGCTTTCTTT.

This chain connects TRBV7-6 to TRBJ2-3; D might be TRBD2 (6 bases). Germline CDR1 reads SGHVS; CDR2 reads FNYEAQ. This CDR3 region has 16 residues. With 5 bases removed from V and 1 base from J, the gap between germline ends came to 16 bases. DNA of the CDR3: TGTGCCAGCAGCCCGCGGGACCTTTGGGGCACAGATACGCAGTATTTT. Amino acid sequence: CASSPRDLWGTDTQYF.

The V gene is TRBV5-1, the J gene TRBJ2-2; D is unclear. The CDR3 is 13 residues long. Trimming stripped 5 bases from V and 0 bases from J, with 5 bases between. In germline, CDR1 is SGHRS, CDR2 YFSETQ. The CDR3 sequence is CASRTANTGELFF. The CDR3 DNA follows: TGCGCCAGCAGAACAGCGAACACCGGGGAGCTGTTTTTT.

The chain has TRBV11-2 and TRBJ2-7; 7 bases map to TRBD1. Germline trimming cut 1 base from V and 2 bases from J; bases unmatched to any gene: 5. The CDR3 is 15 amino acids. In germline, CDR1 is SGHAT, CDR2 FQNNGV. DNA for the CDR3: TGTGCCAGCAGCTTAGCCCCAGGACAGGCCTACGAGCAGTACTTC. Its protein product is CASSLAPGQAYEQYF.

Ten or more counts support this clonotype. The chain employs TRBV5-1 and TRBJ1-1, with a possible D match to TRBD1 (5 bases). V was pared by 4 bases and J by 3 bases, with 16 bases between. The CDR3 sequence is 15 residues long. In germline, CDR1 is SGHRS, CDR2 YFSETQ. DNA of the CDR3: TGCGCCAGCAGCCTCTGGAGCAGAGGGGACACTGAAGCTTTCTTT. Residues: CASSLWSRGDTEAFF.

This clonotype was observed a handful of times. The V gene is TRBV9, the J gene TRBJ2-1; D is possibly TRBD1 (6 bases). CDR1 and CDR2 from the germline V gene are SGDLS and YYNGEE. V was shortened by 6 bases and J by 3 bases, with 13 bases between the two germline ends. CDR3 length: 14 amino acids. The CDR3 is CASTEGGNYNEQFF. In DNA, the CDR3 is TGTGCCAGCACCGAAGGGGGAAACTACAATGAGCAGTTCTTC.

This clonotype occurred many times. In DNA, the CDR3 is TGCGCCAGCAGCTTGGGACGGCAGAACACTGAAGCTTTCTTT. It codes for CASSLGRQNTEAFF. The chain joins TRBV5-1 to TRBJ1-1; no definite D call. This CDR3 is 14 amino acids long. Trimming cost V 0 bases and J 1 base, with 7 bases left between them. The germline V gene has CDR1 SGHRS and CDR2 YFSETQ.

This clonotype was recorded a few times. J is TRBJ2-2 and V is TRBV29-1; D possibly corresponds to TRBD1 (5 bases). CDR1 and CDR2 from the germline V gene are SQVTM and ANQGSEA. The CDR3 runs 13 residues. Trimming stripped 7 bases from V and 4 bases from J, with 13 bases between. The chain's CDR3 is CSAGRQPTGELFF. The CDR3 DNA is TGCAGCGCTGGGCGACAGCCCACCGGGGAGCTGTTTTTT.

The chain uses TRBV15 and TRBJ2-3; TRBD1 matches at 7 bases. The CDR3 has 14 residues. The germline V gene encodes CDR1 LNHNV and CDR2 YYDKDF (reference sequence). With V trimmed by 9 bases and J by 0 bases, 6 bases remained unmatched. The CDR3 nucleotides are TGTGCCACTCATCAGGGGGTTAGCACAGATACGCAGTATTTT. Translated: CATHQGVSTDTQYF.

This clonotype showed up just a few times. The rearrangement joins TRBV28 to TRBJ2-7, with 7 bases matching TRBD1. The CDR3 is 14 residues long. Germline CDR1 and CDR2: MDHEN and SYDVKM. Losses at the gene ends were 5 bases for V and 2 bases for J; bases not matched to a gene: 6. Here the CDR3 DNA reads TGTGCCAGCAGTGGGACAGCAAGCGCCTACGAGCAGTACTTC. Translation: CASSGTASAYEQYF.

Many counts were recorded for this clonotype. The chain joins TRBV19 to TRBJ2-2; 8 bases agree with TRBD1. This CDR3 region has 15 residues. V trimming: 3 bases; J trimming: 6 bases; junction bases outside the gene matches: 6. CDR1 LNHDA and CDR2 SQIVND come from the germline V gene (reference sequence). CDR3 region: CASSIWTGSAGELFF. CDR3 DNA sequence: TGTGCCAGTAGTATTTGGACAGGGTCAGCCGGGGAGCTGTTTTTT.

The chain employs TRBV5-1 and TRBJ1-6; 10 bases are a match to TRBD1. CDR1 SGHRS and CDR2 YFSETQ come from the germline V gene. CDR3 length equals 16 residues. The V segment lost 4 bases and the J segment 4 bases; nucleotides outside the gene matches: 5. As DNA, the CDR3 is TGCGCCAGCAGCGTGGGACAGGGGAATTATAATTCACCCCTCCACTTT. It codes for CASSVGQGNYNSPLHF. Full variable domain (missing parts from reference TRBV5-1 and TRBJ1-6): KAGVTQTPRYLIKTRGQQVTLSCSPISGHRSVSWYQQTPGQGLQFLFEYFSETQRNKGNFPGRFSGRQFSNSRSEMNVSTLELGDSALYLCASSVGQGNYNSPLHFGNGTRLTVT.

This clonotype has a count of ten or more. The CDR3 coding sequence is TGTGCCAGCAGCGAATCTAGCGGGGGTAGGGAGACCCAGTACTTC. It yields the protein CASSESSGGRETQYF. The J gene is TRBJ2-5, the V gene TRBV7-9; TRBD2 matches 10 bases. The junction had 8 bases not matched to a gene; V was cut back by 5 bases and J by 5 bases. Germline loops: CDR1 SEHNR, CDR2 FQNEAQ (reference sequence). CDR3 length: 15 residues.

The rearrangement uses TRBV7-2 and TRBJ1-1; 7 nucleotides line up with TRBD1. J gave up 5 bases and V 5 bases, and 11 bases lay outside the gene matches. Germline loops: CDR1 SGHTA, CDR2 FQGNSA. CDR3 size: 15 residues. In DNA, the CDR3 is TGTGCCAGCAGCCCGCGACAGGGCTTGGGGACTGAAGCTTTCTTT. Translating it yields CASSPRQGLGTEAFF.

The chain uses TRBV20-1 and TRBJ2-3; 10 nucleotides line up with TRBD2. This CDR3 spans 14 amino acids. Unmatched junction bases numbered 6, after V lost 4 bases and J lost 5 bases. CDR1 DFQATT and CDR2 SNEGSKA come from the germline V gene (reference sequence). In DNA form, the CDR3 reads TGCAGTGCTAAGCGGGAGGGCCTACAAGATACGCAGTATTTT. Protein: CSAKREGLQDTQYF.

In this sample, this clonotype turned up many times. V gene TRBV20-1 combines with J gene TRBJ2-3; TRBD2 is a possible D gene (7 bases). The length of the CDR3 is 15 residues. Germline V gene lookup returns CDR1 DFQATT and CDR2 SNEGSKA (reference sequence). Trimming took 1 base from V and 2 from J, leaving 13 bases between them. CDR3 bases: TGCAGTGCTAGAGTTGGCGGGGGACACACAGATACGCAGTATTTT. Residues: CSARVGGGHTDTQYF.

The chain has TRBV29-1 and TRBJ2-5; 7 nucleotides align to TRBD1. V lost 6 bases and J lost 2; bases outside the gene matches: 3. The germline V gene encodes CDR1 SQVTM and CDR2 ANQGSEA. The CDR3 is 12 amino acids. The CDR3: CSVRDSQETQYF. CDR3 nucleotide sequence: TGCAGCGTCCGGGACAGTCAAGAGACCCAGTACTTC.